This T cell receptor beta chain was observed in a study of tissue T cells after allogeneic stem cell transplantation. Study-level points and caveats: Blood and spleen captured only part of the tissue TCR repertoire.

Points on this clone: Its target is unknown.

TCRdb's copy holds only in-frame clones and misses some; the assay was immunoSEQ multiplex PCR. This sample has about 1,700 clones; roughly 68% occur once, and the top ten carry 20% to 25%. The CDR3 is 12 residues long. Per germline, CDR1 MNHEY and CDR2 SVGEGT. V was pared by 1 base and J by 6 bases, with 3 bases between. Sequencing was performed on tissue from the stomach, taken at autopsy. This TCR came from a female donor aged 60 or older with lung cancer. The gene calls are TRBV6-2 or TRBV6-3 and TRBJ2-2, with no clear D. CDR3 sequence (DNA): TGTGCCAGCAGTTACTTGGCCGGGGAGCTGTTTTTT. Its translation: CASSYLAGELFF.